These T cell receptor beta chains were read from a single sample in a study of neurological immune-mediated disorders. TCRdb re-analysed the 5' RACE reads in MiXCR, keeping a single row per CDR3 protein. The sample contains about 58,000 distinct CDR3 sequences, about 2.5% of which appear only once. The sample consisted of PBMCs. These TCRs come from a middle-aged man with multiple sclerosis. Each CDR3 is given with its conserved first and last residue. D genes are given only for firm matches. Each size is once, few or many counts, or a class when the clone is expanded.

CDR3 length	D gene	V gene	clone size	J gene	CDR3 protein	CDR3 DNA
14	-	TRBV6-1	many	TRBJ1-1	CASSGRALNTEAFF	TGTGCCAGCAGTGGGAGGGCTCTGAACACTGAAGCTTTCTTT
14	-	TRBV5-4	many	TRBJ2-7	CASRRNVADGEQYF	TGTGCCAGCAGGCGAAATGTAGCTGACGGGGAGCAGTACTTC
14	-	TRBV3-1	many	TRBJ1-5	CASSLAGSNQPQHF	TGTGCCAGCAGCCTAGCAGGGAGCAATCAGCCCCAGCATTTT
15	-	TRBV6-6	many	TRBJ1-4	CASSYFRQSGEKLFF	TGTGCCAGCAGTTACTTTCGGCAGTCGGGCGAAAAACTGTTTTTT
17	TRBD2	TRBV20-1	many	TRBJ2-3	CSARGTSGQTSTDTQYF	TGCAGTGCTAGAGGGACTAGCGGTCAGACTAGCACAGATACGCAGTATTTT
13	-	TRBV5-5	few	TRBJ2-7	CASSFDPNYEQYF	TGTGCCAGCAGCTTCGACCCCAACTACGAGCAGTACTTC
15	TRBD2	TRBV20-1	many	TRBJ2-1	CSARPTSGGYNEQFF	TGCAGTGCTAGACCCACTAGCGGGGGCTACAATGAGCAGTTCTTC
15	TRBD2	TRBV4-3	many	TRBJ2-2	CASSQVYGGTGELFF	TGCGCCAGCAGCCAAGTCTACGGGGGGACCGGGGAGCTGTTTTTT
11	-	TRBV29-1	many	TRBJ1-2	CSVGGGYGYTF	TGCAGCGTTGGGGGGGGCTATGGCTACACCTTC
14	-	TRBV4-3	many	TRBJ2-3	CASSQEGGIDTQYF	TGCGCCAGCAGCCAAGAGGGGGGAATAGATACGCAGTATTTT
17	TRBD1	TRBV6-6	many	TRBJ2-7	CASSYSRTGDRAYEQYF	TGTGCCAGCAGTTACTCTCGAACCGGGGACAGAGCCTACGAGCAGTACTTC
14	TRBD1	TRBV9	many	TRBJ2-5	CASSVDRGAKTQYF	TGTGCCAGCAGCGTCGACAGGGGTGCAAAGACCCAGTACTTC
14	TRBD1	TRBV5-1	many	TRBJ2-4	CASRDDRGLYIQYF	TGCGCCAGCAGGGACGACAGGGGATTGTACATTCAGTACTTC
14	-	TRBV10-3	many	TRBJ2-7	CAISGPQSPYEQYF	TGTGCCATCAGTGGACCCCAGAGCCCCTACGAGCAGTACTTC
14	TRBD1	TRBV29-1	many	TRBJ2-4	CSGGQGGAKNIQYF	TGCAGCGGGGGACAGGGAGGAGCCAAAAACATTCAGTACTTC
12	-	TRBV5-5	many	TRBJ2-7	CASSLDQYEQYF	TGTGCCAGCAGCTTGGACCAATACGAGCAGTACTTC
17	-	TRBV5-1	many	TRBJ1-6	CASSLERSFSYNSPLHF	TGCGCCAGCAGCTTGGAAAGGTCTTTCTCCTATAATTCACCCCTCCACTTT
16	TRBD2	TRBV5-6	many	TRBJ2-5	CASNSARLAGLKTQYF	TGTGCCAGCAACTCCGCGCGACTAGCGGGGTTGAAGACCCAGTACTTC
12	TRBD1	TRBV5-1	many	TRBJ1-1	CASSGTDRGAFF	TGCGCCAGCAGCGGGACAGACAGGGGAGCTTTCTTT
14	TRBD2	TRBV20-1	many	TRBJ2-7	CSASTSSGVYEQYF	TGCAGTGCTAGTACCTCTAGCGGGGTTTACGAGCAGTACTTC
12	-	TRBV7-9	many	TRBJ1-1	CASSLVVTEAFF	TGTGCCAGCAGCTTAGTGGTGACTGAAGCTTTCTTT
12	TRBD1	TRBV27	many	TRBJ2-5	CASSKGAETQYF	TGTGCCAGCAGTAAGGGGGCAGAGACCCAGTACTTC
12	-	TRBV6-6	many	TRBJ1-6	CASRAGNSPLHF	TGTGCCAGCAGGGCTGGTAATTCACCCCTCCACTTT
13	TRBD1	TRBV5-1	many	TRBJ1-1	CASSFRQGPEAFF	TGCGCCAGCAGCTTCCGACAGGGCCCTGAAGCTTTCTTT
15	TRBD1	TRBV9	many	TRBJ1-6	CASSQGNRGYSPLHF	TGTGCCAGCAGCCAGGGGAACAGGGGTTACTCACCCCTCCACTTT
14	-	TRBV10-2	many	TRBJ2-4	CASRGVLLGDIQYF	TGCGCCAGCAGGGGGGTCCTCCTTGGGGACATTCAGTACTTC
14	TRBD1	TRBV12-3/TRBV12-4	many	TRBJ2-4	CASRLPRQGCIQYF	TGTGCCAGCAGACTTCCGAGACAGGGGTGCATTCAGTACTTC
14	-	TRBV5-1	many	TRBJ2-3	CASSLDGSTDTQYF	TGCGCCAGCAGCTTGGATGGGAGCACAGATACGCAGTATTTT
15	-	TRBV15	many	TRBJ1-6	CATSRDPTGEAPLHF	TGTGCCACCAGCAGAGATCCGACAGGCGAAGCACCCCTCCACTTT
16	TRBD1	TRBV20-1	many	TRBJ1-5	CSASWTGGNSNQPQHF	TGCAGTGCTTCCTGGACAGGGGGTAATAGCAATCAGCCCCAGCATTTT
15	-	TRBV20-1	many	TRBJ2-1	CSAREGPLSYNEQFF	TGCAGTGCCAGAGAGGGACCGCTCTCCTACAATGAGCAGTTCTTC
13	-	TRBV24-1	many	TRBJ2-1	CATRQPGGNEQFF	TGTGCCACCAGACAGCCCGGTGGGAATGAGCAGTTCTTC
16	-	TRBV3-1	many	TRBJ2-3	CASSQDLSGGTDTQYF	TGTGCCAGCAGCCAAGATCTTTCGGGAGGCACAGATACGCAGTATTTT
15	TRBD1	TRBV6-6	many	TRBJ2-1	CASSPPGQGSLNPFF	TGTGCCAGCAGCCCGCCGGGACAGGGATCACTAAACCCGTTCTTC
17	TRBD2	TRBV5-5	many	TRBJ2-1	CASSLDSGGASYNEQFF	TGTGCCAGCAGCTTGGATTCCGGGGGGGCCTCCTACAATGAGCAGTTCTTC
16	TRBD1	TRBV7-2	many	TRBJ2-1	CASSPGTGDSYNEQFF	TGTGCCAGCAGCCCCGGGACAGGGGACTCCTACAATGAGCAGTTCTTC
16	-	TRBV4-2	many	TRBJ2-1	CASSPRGRSSYNEQFF	TGTGCCAGCAGCCCCCGGGGCCGGAGCTCCTACAATGAGCAGTTCTTC
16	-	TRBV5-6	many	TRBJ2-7	CASSLVSRGRSYEQYF	TGTGCCAGCAGCTTAGTGAGCAGGGGAAGGTCCTACGAGCAGTACTTC
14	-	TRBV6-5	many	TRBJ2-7	CASSYSDRTYEQYF	TGTGCCAGCAGTTACTCGGACCGGACCTACGAGCAGTACTTC
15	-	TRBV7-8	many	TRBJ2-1	CASSLRDTGHREQFF	TGTGCCAGCAGCTTAAGAGACACCGGGCATCGGGAGCAGTTCTTC
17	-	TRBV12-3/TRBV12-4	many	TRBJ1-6	CASSLALGGHRGSPLHF	TGTGCCAGCAGTTTAGCGCTGGGTGGACATAGGGGTTCACCCCTCCACTTT
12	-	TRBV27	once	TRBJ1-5	CALPRGDQHQHF	TGTGCCCTCCCGAGGGGGGATCAGCACCAGCATTTT
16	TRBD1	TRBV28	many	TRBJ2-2	CASSPPGQGGTGELFF	TGTGCCAGCAGTCCCCCCGGACAGGGGGGCACCGGGGAGCTGTTTTTT
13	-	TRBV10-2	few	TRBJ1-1	CASLWGGQSEAFF	TGCGCCAGCTTGTGGGGGGGGCAATCTGAAGCTTTCTTT
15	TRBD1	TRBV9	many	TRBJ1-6	CASSTHGTGDSTLNF	TGTGCCAGCAGCACTCACGGGACAGGGGATTCAACCCTCAACTTT
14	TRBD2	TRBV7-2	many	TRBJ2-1	CASSPGLAGPWQFF	TGTGCCAGCAGCCCGGGACTAGCGGGGCCCTGGCAGTTCTTC